This TCR beta chain came from a study of vaccination and CD4 T cells after COVID-19. Notes on the study in general: Sampling was limited to relatively few convalescent patients, with no early post-infection timepoints studied.

The treatment was: roughly 10-day PBMC culture with coronavirus spike peptide pools or control peptides (ViraFEST assay). First, ViraFEST expanded antigen-specific T cells with peptide pools, and next it sequenced the TCRs. PBMCs, plated at roughly 2.2 million per well, were grown in the presence of 9.5 to 10 IU/ml IL-2 and 10 ug/ml peptide pools. Cultured CD4+ T-cell DNA underwent Oncomine TCR Beta short-read sequencing. TCRdb ran MiXCR on the PCR reads and lists one entry per CDR3 protein. The sample holds roughly 4,500 distinct CDR3 sequences, 15% to 20% seen once. By share, this clonotype ranks as medium-sized (0.01 to 0.1%). The antigen remains unidentified. This clonotype originated in a human donor who had recovered from COVID-19. Sequenced sample: CD4+ T cells from blood, cultured in vitro.

The CDR3 coding sequence is TGTGCCAGCAGCGGACTGATTAATTCACCCCTCCACTTT. This translates into CASSGLINSPLHF. The chain carries TRBV12-3 or TRBV12-4 and TRBJ1-6; D remains unclear. This CDR3 region has 13 residues. V dropped 6 bases and J dropped 6 bases, with 9 bases sitting between them.